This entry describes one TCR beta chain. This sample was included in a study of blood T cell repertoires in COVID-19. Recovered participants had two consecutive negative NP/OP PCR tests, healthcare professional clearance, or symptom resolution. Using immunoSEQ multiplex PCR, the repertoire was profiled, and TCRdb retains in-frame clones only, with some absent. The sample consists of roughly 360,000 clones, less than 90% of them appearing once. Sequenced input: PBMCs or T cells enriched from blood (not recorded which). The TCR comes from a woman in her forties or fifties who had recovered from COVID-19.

The CDR3 sequence is CASSSGGGSGYTF. The CDR3 DNA reads as TGTGCCAGCAGCTCAGGGGGCGGCAGTGGCTACACCTTC. The chain has TRBV12-3 or TRBV12-4 and TRBJ1-2; 8 nucleotides line up with TRBD1. The trim removed 6 bases at V and 7 bases at J, leaving 7 bases unmatched. The CDR3 consists of 13 residues.